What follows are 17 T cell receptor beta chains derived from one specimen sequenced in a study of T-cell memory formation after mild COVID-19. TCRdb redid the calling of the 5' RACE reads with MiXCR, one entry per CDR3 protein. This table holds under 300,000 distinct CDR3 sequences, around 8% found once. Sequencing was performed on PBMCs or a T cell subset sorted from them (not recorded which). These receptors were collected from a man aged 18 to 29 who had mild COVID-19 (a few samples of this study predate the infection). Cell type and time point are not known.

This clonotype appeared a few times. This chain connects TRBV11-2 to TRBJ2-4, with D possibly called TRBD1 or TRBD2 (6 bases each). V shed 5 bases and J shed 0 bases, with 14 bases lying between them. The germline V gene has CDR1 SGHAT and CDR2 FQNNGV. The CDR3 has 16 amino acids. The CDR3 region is CASSPRRGLAKNIQYF. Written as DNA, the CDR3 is TGTGCCAGCAGCCCGCGCAGGGGACTAGCCAAAAACATTCAGTACTTC.

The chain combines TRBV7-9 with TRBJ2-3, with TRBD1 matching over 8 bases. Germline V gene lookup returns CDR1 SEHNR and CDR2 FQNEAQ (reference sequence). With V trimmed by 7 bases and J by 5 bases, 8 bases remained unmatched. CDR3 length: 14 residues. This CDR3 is CASTGGGVRDTQYF. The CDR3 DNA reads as TGTGCCAGCACAGGGGGCGGGGTTCGAGATACGCAGTATTTT.

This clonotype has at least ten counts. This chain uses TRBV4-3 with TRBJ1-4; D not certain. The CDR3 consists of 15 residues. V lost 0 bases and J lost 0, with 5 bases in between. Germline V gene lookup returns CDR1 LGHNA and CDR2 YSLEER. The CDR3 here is CASSQDRSTNEKLFF. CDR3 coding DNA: TGCGCCAGCAGCCAAGATCGGTCAACTAATGAAAAACTGTTTTTT.

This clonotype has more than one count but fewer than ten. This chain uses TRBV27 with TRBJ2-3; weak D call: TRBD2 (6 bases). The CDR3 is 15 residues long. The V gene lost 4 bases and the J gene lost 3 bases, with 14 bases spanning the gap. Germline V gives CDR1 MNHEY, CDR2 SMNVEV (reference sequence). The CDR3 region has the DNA TGTGCCAGCAGTTCCTTAGCTAGCGAGACAGATACGCAGTATTTT. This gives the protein CASSSLASETDTQYF.

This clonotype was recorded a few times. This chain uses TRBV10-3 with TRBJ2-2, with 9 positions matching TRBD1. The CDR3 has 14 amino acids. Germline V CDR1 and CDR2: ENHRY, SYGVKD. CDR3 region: CGTGGPLDTGELFF. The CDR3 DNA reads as TGTGGCACAGGGGGCCCTCTGGACACCGGGGAGCTGTTTTTT.

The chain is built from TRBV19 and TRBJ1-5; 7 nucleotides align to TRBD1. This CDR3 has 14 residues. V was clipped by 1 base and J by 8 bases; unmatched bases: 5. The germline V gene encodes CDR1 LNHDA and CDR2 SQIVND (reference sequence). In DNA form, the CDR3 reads TGTGCCAGTAGTATAGGGGCAGGGGGAGAGCCCCAGCATTTT. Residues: CASSIGAGGEPQHF.

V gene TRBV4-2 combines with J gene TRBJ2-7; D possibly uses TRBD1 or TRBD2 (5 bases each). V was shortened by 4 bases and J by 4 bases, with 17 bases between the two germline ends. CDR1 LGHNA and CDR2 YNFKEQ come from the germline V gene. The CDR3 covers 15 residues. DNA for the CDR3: TGTGCCAGCAGCCTAGAGAACGGGGCGTCATACGAGCAGTACTTC. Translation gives CASSLENGASYEQYF.

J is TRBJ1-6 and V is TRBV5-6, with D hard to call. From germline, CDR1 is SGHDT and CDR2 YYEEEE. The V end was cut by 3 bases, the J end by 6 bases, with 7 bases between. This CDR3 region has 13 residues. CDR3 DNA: TGTGCCAGCAGCTCATGGGCTAATTCACCCCTCCACTTT. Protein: CASSSWANSPLHF. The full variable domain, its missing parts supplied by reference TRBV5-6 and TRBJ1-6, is DAGVTQSPTHLIKTRGQQVTLRCSPKSGHDTVSWYQQALGQGPQFIFQYYEEEERQRGNFPDRFSGHQFPNYSSELNVNALLLGDSALYLCASSSWANSPLHFGNGTRLTVT.

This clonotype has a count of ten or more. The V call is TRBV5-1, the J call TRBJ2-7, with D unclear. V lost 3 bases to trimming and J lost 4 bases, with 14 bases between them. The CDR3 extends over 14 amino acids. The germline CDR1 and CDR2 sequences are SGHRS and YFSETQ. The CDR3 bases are TGCGCCAGCAGCTCGAGCGTGCAACGTTACGAGCAGTACTTC. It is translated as CASSSSVQRYEQYF.

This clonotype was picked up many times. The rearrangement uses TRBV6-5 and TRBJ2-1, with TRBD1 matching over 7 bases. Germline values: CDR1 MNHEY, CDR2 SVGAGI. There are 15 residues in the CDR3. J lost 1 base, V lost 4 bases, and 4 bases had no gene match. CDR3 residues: CASSSGTDSYNEQFF. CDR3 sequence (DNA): TGTGCCAGCAGTTCCGGGACAGATTCCTACAATGAGCAGTTCTTC.

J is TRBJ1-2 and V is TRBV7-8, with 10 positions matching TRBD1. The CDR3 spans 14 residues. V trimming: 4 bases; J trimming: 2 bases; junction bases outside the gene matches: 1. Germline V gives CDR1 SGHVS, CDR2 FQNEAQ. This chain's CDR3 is CASSWDRGNYGYTF. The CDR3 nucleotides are TGTGCCAGCAGCTGGGACAGGGGAAACTATGGCTACACCTTC.

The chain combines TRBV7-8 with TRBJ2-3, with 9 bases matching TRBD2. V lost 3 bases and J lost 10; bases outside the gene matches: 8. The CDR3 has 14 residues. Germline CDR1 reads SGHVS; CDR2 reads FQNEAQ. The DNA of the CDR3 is TGTGCCAGCAGCTTGTCCCTAGCGGGGCACTCGCAGTATTTT. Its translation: CASSLSLAGHSQYF.

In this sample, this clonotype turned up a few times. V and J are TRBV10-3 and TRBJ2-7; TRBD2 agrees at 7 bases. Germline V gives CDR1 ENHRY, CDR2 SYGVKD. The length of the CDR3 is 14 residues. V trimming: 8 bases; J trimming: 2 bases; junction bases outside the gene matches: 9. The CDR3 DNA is TGTGCCATCTCAGTAGGACTAGGAGCCTACGAGCAGTACTTC. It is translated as CAISVGLGAYEQYF.

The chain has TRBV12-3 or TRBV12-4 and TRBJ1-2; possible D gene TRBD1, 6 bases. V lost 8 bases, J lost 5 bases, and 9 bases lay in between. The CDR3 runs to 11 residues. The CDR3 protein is CASGTGYGYTF. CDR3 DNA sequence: TGTGCCAGCGGCACAGGGTATGGCTACACCTTC.

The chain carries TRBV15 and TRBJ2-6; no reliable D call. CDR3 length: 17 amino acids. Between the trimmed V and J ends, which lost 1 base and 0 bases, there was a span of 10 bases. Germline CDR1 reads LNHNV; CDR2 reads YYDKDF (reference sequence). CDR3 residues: CATSRALQASGANVLTF. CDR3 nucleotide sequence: TGTGCCACCAGCAGAGCCCTTCAGGCCTCTGGGGCCAACGTCCTGACTTTC.

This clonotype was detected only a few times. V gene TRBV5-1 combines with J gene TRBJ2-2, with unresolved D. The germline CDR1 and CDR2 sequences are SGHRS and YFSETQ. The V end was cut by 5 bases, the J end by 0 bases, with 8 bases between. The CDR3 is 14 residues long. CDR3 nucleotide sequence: TGCGCCAGCAGGGTACTAACGAACACCGGGGAGCTGTTTTTT. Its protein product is CASRVLTNTGELFF.

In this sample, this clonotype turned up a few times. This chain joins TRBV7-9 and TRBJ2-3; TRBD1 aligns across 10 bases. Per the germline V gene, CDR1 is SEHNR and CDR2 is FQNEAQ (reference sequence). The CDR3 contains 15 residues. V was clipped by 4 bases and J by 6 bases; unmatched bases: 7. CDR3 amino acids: CASSSGQGHIDTQYF. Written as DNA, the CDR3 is TGTGCCAGCAGCTCGGGACAGGGGCATATCGATACGCAGTATTTT.